These 24 T cell receptor beta chains were sequenced from one sample in a study of T cell repertoires in cytomegalovirus infection. In TCRdb, the reads were re-called with MiXCR into one record per CDR3 protein. The sample includes approximately 140,000 distinct CDR3 sequences, 24% of them seen just once. These receptors have no known antigen. Sequencing used PBMCs, sequenced either directly or after in vitro stimulation (not recorded which). The receptor source for this set is a human donor in good health (CMV status not recorded). Some clones in this sample may be carry-over from other donors' samples.

This clonotype was counted only a few times. The chain has TRBV20-1 and TRBJ2-1, with a weak D call TRBD2 (5 bases). CDR1 is DFQATT and CDR2 is SNEGSKA in the germline V gene (reference sequence). This CDR3 has 14 amino acids. The CDR3 loop reads CSCSAGPYYNEQFF. Written as DNA, the CDR3 is TGCAGCTGCTCCGCGGGCCCGTACTACAATGAGCAGTTCTTC.

The rearrangement links TRBV25-1 to TRBJ2-4; D gene uncertain. This CDR3 is built from 16 residues. The germline V gene encodes CDR1 MGHDK and CDR2 SYGVNS. V lost 3 bases, J lost 4 bases, and 16 bases lay in between. CDR3 sequence reads: CASSDLDPRWKNIQYF. The CDR3 DNA reads as TGTGCCAGCAGTGATTTAGACCCCCGATGGAAAAACATTCAGTACTTC.

This sequence joins TRBV4-1 and TRBJ1-5; D possibly corresponds to TRBD1 (5 bases). This CDR3 contains 13 residues. Looked up from germline, CDR1 is MGHRA and CDR2 is YSYEKL. The germline V and J ends were trimmed by 1 base and 6 bases, with 7 bases remaining between them. The CDR3 DNA is TGCGCCAGCAGCCAAGGCGGGGGTCAGCCCCAGCATTTT. Its translation: CASSQGGGQPQHF.

The chain joins TRBV6-2 or TRBV6-3 to TRBJ2-3; no clear D. The CDR3 loop spans 15 amino acids. Germline V gene data show CDR1 as MNHEY and CDR2 as SVGEGT. V was clipped by 0 bases and J by 3 bases, with 10 bases between them. The CDR3 reads CASSYSHPLTDTQYF. The CDR3 DNA follows: TGTGCCAGCAGTTACTCTCACCCCTTGACAGATACGCAGTATTTT.

This clonotype was detected only a few times. The rearrangement joins TRBV6-2 or TRBV6-3 to TRBJ2-3, with D possibly TRBD1 on 6 matching bases. CDR1 MNHEY and CDR2 SVGEGT come from the germline V gene. Trimming took 0 bases from V and 5 from J, leaving 9 bases between them. The CDR3 has 14 residues. The chain's CDR3 is CASSYSRGGDTQYF. Here the CDR3 DNA reads TGTGCCAGCAGTTACTCGAGAGGGGGAGATACGCAGTATTTT.

At least ten counts were recorded for this clonotype. This chain joins TRBV29-1 and TRBJ1-2; D is unresolved. The CDR3 is made up of 15 amino acids. CDR1 and CDR2 from the germline V gene are SQVTM and ANQGSEA. Trimming cost V 1 base and J 1 base, with 13 bases left between them. CDR3 in DNA: TGCAGCGTTGAAGGACTTGTCGATCATAACTATGGCTACACCTTC. This encodes CSVEGLVDHNYGYTF.

By its share, this clonotype is medium-sized (0.01 to 0.1%). This chain connects TRBV6-2 or TRBV6-3 to TRBJ2-3; 13 bases map to TRBD2. V lost 8 bases and J lost 4; bases outside the gene matches: 12. Germline V lookup: CDR1 MNHEY, CDR2 SVGEGT. This CDR3 is 17 amino acids long. CDR3 in amino acids: CASDLGLAGAPSDTQYF. Here the CDR3 DNA reads TGTGCCAGCGATTTAGGACTAGCGGGAGCTCCCTCAGATACGCAGTATTTT.

J is TRBJ2-2 and V is TRBV7-2; the match to TRBD2 covers 7 bases. Germline CDR1 and CDR2: SGHTA and FQGNSA. The CDR3 has 16 residues. V lost 3 bases to trimming and J lost 4 bases; unmatched junction nucleotides: 8. CDR3 sequence reads: CASSLGRGGRTGELFF. The CDR3, as DNA: TGTGCCAGCAGCTTGGGGCGGGGAGGGCGCACCGGGGAGCTGTTTTTT.

The chain joins TRBV15 to TRBJ2-1, with D maybe TRBD1 (5 bases). The germline V and J ends were trimmed by 1 base and 9 bases, with 13 bases remaining between them. CDR3 length: 14 amino acids. CDR1 LNHNV and CDR2 YYDKDF come from the germline V gene (reference sequence). The chain's CDR3 is CATSRVDIRGEQFF. The CDR3 DNA reads TGTGCCACCAGCAGAGTTGACATAAGGGGTGAGCAGTTCTTC. The full variable domain, rest sourced from reference TRBV15 and TRBJ2-1, is DAMVIQNPRYQVTQFGKPVTLSCSQTLNHNVMYWYQQKSSQAPKLLFHYYDKDFNNEADTPDNFQSRRPNTSFCFLDIRSPGLGDTAMYLCATSRVDIRGEQFFGPGTRLTVL.

The sample holds a few counts of this clonotype. The V and J genes are TRBV10-3 and TRBJ2-3; D may be TRBD1 (7 bases). The CDR3 spans 15 residues. Trimming left V 6 bases short and J 2 bases short, with 15 bases between. The germline CDR1 and CDR2 sequences are ENHRY and SYGVKD. This CDR3 is CAIREGQLFTDTQYF. CDR3 sequence (DNA): TGTGCCATCAGGGAGGGACAGCTGTTCACAGATACGCAGTATTTT.

A note on this clonotype: This may be a read error: a much more frequent sequence differs by one nucleotide. The V and J genes are TRBV5-6 and TRBJ1-1, with D possibly TRBD1 on 5 matching bases. The germline V gene has CDR1 SGHDT and CDR2 YYEEEE. V dropped 4 bases and J dropped 6 bases, with 16 bases sitting between them. The CDR3 covers 14 residues. CDR3 loop: CASSLGGLGSEAFF. Here the CDR3 DNA reads TGTGCCAGCAGCCTGGGGGGGTTAGGGTCTGAAGCTTTCTTT.

Many counts were recorded for this clonotype. This chain connects TRBV13 to TRBJ1-4; D gene unclear. The length of the CDR3 is 14 residues. Trimming pared 0 bases from V and 4 bases from J, leaving 6 bases between. In germline, CDR1 is PRHDT, CDR2 FYEKMQ (reference sequence). The CDR3 region has the DNA TGTGCCAGCAGCTTAGGGCCGATTAATGAAAAACTGTTTTTT. Its protein product is CASSLGPINEKLFF.

This clonotype was seen a handful of times. V is TRBV6-2 or TRBV6-3 and J is TRBJ2-3; 7 bases align to TRBD2. Trimming cost V 4 bases and J 2 bases; bases outside gene matches: 6. This CDR3 spans 15 amino acids. Germline CDR1 and CDR2: MNHEY and SVGEGT. This CDR3 reads CASSSREGPTDTQYF. DNA for the CDR3: TGTGCCAGCAGTTCTAGGGAGGGCCCCACAGATACGCAGTATTTT.

This chain joins TRBV7-9 and TRBJ2-5, with 8 nucleotides matching TRBD1. V dropped 6 bases and J dropped 9; count of bases not matched to a gene: 6. CDR1 and CDR2 (germline): SEHNR, FQNEAQ (reference sequence). CDR3 length equals 12 residues. This CDR3 is CASSPTGVAQYF. Written as DNA, the CDR3 is TGTGCCAGCAGTCCGACAGGGGTAGCCCAGTACTTC.

The genes are TRBV7-2 and TRBJ1-4; TRBD1 aligns across 7 bases. The CDR3 spans 15 residues. Germline V gives CDR1 SGHTA, CDR2 FQGNSA. The V and J ends lost 5 bases and 6 bases, in that order; junction bases with no gene match: 9. The CDR3 nucleotides read TGTGCCAGCAGCCGAGTAGGGGGCCGCGATGAAAAACTGTTTTTT. Protein: CASSRVGGRDEKLFF.

J is TRBJ1-4 and V is TRBV20-1; D remains unclear. The germline CDR1 and CDR2 sequences are DFQATT and SNEGSKA (reference sequence). Trimming removed 6 bases at V and 7 bases at J, with 12 bases between. CDR3 length: 12 residues. As DNA, the CDR3 is TGCAGTGCATGGTTCGGCGGTGAAAAACTGTTTTTT. This translates into CSAWFGGEKLFF.

This chain connects TRBV28 to TRBJ2-7, with D tentatively TRBD1 (5 bases). From germline, CDR1 is MDHEN and CDR2 SYDVKM. The CDR3 has 13 amino acids. V gave up 4 bases and J gave up 3 bases, with 10 bases separating them. DNA for the CDR3: TGTGCCAGCAGTTCCCACAGGTACTACGAGCAGTACTTC. It is translated as CASSSHRYYEQYF.

A few counts support this clonotype. This rearrangement joins TRBV7-2 to TRBJ2-7; possible D gene TRBD1, 6 bases. The CDR3 has 17 residues. The germline V gene has CDR1 SGHTA and CDR2 FQGNSA. V was cut by 5 bases and J by 1 base, with 21 bases left in between. The CDR3 DNA follows: TGTGCCAGCAGCGCTGGAGGCTGGCAGGGGCAGTCCTACGAGCAGTACTTC. It codes for CASSAGGWQGQSYEQYF.

This clonotype was seen a few times. The V gene is TRBV19, the J gene TRBJ1-4; a possible D gene is TRBD1 (5 bases). Germline values: CDR1 LNHDA, CDR2 SQIVND (reference sequence). The length of the CDR3 is 15 residues. The V end lost 5 bases, the J end lost 3 bases, and 13 bases lay between the germline ends. CDR3 sequence: CASSGGVSANEKLFF. The CDR3 bases are TGTGCCAGTAGTGGGGGAGTAAGTGCTAATGAAAAACTGTTTTTT. Using reference TRBV19 and TRBJ1-4 for the parts outside the CDR3, the full variable domain is DGGITQSPKYLFRKEGQNVTLSCEQNLNHDAMYWYRQDPGQGLRLIYYSQIVNDFQKGDIAEGYSVSREKKESFPLTVTSAQKNPTAFYLCASSGGVSANEKLFFGSGTQLSVL.

This clonotype appeared a few times. This rearrangement joins TRBV28 to TRBJ2-5; D not certain. The CDR3 loop spans 12 amino acids. CDR1 is MDHEN and CDR2 is SYDVKM in the germline V gene. The V end was cut by 4 bases, the J end by 6 bases, with 9 bases between. The CDR3 region has the DNA TGTGCCAGCAGTTCCACCCGAAAGACCCAGTACTTC. Translation: CASSSTRKTQYF.

In its sample, this clonotype was seen many times. The V call is TRBV7-2, the J call TRBJ2-5; D is ambiguous. This CDR3 has 15 residues. Germline CDR1 is SGHTA and CDR2 is FQGNSA. The V and J ends lost 1 base and 1 base respectively, with 10 bases between them. CDR3: CASSLGRFSQETQYF. In DNA, the CDR3 is TGTGCCAGCAGCTTAGGCAGGTTTTCCCAAGAGACCCAGTACTTC.

The chain carries TRBV6-1 and TRBJ2-1; D is ambiguous. With 1 base removed from V and 2 bases from J, the gap between germline ends came to 12 bases. The germline CDR1 and CDR2 sequences are MNHNS and SASEGT. CDR3 length equals 16 residues. In DNA form, the CDR3 reads TGTGCCAGCAGTGAAGAACTGTCCCGTCCCTACAATGAGCAGTTCTTC. Its translation: CASSEELSRPYNEQFF.

The CDR3 sequence is CASSPELRTDTQYF. The DNA for the CDR3 is TGTGCCAGCAGCCCTGAACTACGGACAGATACGCAGTATTTT. The chain carries TRBV5-6 and TRBJ2-3, with D uncertain. Per germline, CDR1 SGHDT and CDR2 YYEEEE. The V and J ends lost 4 bases and 3 bases respectively, with 12 bases between them. The CDR3 runs to 14 residues.

This sequence joins TRBV12-3 or TRBV12-4 and TRBJ2-5; weak D call: TRBD2 (7 bases). This CDR3 has 17 residues. The ends were cut back, 6 bases at V and 0 bases at J, with 20 bases in the middle. The CDR3 nucleotides read TGTGCCAGCAGCTCAGGGGAACTAGCGCCTAACCAAGAGACCCAGTACTTC. This encodes CASSSGELAPNQETQYF.